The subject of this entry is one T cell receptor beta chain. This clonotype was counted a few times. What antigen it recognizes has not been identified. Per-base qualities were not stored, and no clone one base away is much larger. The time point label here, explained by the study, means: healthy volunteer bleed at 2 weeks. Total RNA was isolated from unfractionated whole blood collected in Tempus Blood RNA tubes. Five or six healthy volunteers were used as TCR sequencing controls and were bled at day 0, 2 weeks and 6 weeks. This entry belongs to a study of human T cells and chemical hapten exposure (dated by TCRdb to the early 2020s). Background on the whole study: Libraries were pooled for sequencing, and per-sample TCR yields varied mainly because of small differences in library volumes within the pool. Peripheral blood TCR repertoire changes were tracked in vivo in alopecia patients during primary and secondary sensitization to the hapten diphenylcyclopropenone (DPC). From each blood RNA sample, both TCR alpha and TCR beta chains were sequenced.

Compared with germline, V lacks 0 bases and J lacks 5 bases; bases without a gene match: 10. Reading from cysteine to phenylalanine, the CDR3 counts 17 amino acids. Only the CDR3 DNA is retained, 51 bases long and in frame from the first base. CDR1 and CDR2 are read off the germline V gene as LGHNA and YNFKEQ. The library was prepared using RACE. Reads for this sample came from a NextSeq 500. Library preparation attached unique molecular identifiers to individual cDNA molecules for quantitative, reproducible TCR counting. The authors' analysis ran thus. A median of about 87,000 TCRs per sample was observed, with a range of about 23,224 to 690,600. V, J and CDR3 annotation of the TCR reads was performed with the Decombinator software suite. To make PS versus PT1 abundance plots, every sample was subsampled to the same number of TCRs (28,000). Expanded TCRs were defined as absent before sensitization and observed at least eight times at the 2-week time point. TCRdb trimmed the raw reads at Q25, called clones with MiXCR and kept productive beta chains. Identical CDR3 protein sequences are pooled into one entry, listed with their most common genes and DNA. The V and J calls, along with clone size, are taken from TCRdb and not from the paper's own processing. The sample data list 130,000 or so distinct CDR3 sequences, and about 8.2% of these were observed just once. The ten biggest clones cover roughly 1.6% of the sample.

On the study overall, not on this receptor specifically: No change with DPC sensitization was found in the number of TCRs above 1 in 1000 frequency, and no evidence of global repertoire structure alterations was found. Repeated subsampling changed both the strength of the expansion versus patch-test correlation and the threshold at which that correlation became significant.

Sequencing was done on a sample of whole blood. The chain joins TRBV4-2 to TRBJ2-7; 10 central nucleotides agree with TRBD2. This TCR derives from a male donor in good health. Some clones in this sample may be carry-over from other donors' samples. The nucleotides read TGTGCCAGCAGCCAAGATAGGGGGACTAGCGTTACACACGAGCAGTACTTC. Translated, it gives CASSQDRGTSVTHEQYF.